The rows below give T cell receptor beta chains drawn from one sample of a study of regulatory T cells in long-lasting Graves disease. TCRdb itself ran the multiplex PCR reads through MiXCR, one entry per CDR3 protein. Here the sample spans almost 350,000 distinct CDR3 sequences, 15% to 20% being singletons. Sequenced material: peripheral blood mononuclear cells (PBMCs), taken when the disease was refractory, from a patient treated with antithyroid drugs. These receptors originate from a female donor with Graves disease. Each CDR3 is given with its conserved first and last residue.

>TRBJ1-6|TRBV6-2/TRBV6-3|16
CASSNPVAAYNSPPHF
>TRBJ2-6|TRBV28|14
CASRVTDGANVLTF
>TRBJ2-1|TRBV20-1|18
CSARSLWTAAESYNEQFF
>TRBJ2-2|TRBV11-2|16
CASSLLSGGYTGELFF
>TRBJ1-5|TRBV18|13
CASSSTSDQPQHF
>TRBJ1-4|TRBV20-1|14
CSARDDRVDEKLFF
>TRBJ1-3|TRBV7-2|14
CASSFGTSGNTIYF
>TRBJ1-1|TRBV9|15
CASSGPLSGRTEAFF
>TRBJ1-1|TRBV7-9|13
CASSNTTEYEAFF
>TRBJ1-5|TRBV20-1|14
CSARDRGSNQPQHF
>TRBJ1-5|TRBV20-1|16
CSARDPGLGWGGPQHF
>TRBJ2-7|TRBV20-1|15
CSAKGSGGSSYEQYF
>TRBJ1-1|TRBV18|14
CASSPARGDTEAFF
>TRBJ1-5|TRBV19|14
CASRQAVRNQPQHF
>TRBJ2-7|TRBV2|12
CASSESRYEQYF
>TRBJ1-5|TRBV7-9|15
CASSFSGGSNQPQHF
>TRBJ1-1|TRBV11-2|14
CASSQGAGNTEAFF
>TRBJ2-1|TRBV5-1|19
CASSLAGGVWDRSYNEQFF
>TRBJ2-2|TRBV7-8|13
CASSSREFGELFF
>TRBJ1-5|TRBV7-9|14
CASSFGTGNQPQHF
>TRBJ2-5|TRBV29-1|11
CSVTSRETQYF
>TRBJ2-5|TRBV29-1|10
CSVDIETQYF
>TRBJ2-7|TRBV6-1|14
CASTPMGLSYEQYF
>TRBJ2-5|TRBV3-1|16
CASSQRRGVYQETQYF
>TRBJ2-7|TRBV20-1|13
CSARLPGSYEQYF
>TRBJ2-7|TRBV29-1|14
CSVEGDRPTYEQYF
>TRBJ2-7|TRBV18|16
CASSPPGQGSRYEQYF
>TRBJ1-1|TRBV3-1|16
CASSQAAGTGSAEAFF
>TRBJ2-5|TRBV2|13
CASSAGERETQYF
>TRBJ1-6|TRBV3-1|12
CASSQDLRALHF
>TRBJ2-7|TRBV6-2/TRBV6-3|18
CASSYTQRQGLSSYEQYF
>TRBJ2-2|TRBV5-1|17
CASSPGLAGSNTGELFF
>TRBJ1-2|TRBV7-3|13
CASSVGQGKGYTF
>TRBJ1-2|TRBV19|14
CASKMAGVPYGYTF
>TRBJ1-2|TRBV20-1|16
CSASIAGGNPNYGYTF
>TRBJ2-7|TRBV7-8|15
CASSWGQLSSYEQYF
>TRBJ2-7|TRBV2|13
CASPGVLPGEQYF
>TRBJ1-5|TRBV4-2|16
CASSQIHGSAGQPQHF
>TRBJ1-2|TRBV12-3/TRBV12-4|15
CASSFNPMSRYGYTF
>TRBJ1-1|TRBV10-3|13
CALGQGPNTEAFF
>TRBJ1-3|TRBV6-1|13
CASSPNPQDTIYF
>TRBJ2-1|TRBV6-1|15
CASRPSGSSYNEQFF
>TRBJ1-6|TRBV27|18
CASSPSTGLRGGNSPLHF
>TRBJ1-2|TRBV28|12
CASSLFNYGYTF
>TRBJ1-1|TRBV28|17
CASSPRARDRGRSEAFF
>TRBJ2-1|TRBV7-6|14
CASTLAGGGGEQFF
>TRBJ2-7|TRBV6-5|14
CASSYSTKTYEQYF
>TRBJ1-1|TRBV4-2|14
CASSHPYGDTEAFF
>TRBJ1-2|TRBV7-9|15
CASSPYGTVNYGYTF
>TRBJ2-7|TRBV6-2/TRBV6-3|13
CASSSTSISEQYF
>TRBJ2-7|TRBV15|14
CATSRARGEYEQYF
>TRBJ1-2|TRBV5-1|15
CASSLRDAMLYGYTF
>TRBJ1-1|TRBV12-3/TRBV12-4|12
CASSLIPGIAFF
>TRBJ1-2|TRBV5-1|13
CASSLAGQSGYTF
>TRBJ1-2|TRBV29-1|13
CSGRSPLGDGYTF
>TRBJ2-3|TRBV15|14
CATSRPTRADTQYF
>TRBJ2-7|TRBV27|14
CASSSSGTGNEQYF
>TRBJ2-5|TRBV7-8|12
CASSLFVETQYF
>TRBJ1-3|TRBV27|15
CASRRTGSSGNTIYF